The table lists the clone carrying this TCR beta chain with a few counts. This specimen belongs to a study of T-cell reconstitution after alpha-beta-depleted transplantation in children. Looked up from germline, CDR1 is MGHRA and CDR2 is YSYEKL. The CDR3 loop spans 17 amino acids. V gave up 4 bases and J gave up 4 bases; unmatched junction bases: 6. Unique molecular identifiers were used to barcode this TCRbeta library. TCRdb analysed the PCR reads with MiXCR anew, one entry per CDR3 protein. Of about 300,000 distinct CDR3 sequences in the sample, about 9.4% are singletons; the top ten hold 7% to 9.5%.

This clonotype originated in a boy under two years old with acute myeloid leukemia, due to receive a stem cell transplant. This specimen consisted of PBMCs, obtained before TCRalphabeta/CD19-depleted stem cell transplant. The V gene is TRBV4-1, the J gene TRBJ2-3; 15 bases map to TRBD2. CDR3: CASSRQRTSGGADTQYF. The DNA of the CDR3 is TGCGCCAGCAGCCGCCAGCGGACTAGCGGGGGGGCAGATACGCAGTATTTT.